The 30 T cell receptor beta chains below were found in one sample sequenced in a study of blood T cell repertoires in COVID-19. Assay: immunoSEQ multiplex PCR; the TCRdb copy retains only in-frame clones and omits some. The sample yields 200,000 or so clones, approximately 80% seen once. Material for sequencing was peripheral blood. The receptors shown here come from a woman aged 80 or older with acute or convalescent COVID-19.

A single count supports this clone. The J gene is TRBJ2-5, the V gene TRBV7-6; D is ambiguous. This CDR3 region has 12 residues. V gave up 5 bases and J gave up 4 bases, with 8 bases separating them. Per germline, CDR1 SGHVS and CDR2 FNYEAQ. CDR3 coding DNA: TGTGCCAGCAGCCCTCACACAGAGACCCAGTACTTC. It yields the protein CASSPHTETQYF.

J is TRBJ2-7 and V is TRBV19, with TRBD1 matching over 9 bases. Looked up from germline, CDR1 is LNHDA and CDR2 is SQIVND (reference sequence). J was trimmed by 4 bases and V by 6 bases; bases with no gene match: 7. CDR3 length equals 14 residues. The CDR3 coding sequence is TGTGCCAGTAGCCCCGGGACAGGGAAATACGAGCAGTACTTC. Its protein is CASSPGTGKYEQYF.

DNA for the CDR3: TGTGCCAGCAGTTCACGCCCGGGACAGACGGAAGCTTTCTTT. Residues: CASSSRPGQTEAFF. The chain combines TRBV6-5 with TRBJ1-1; TRBD1 matches at 7 bases. V dropped 4 bases and J dropped 8; count of bases not matched to a gene: 10. This CDR3 has 14 residues. The germline CDR1 and CDR2 sequences are MNHEY and SVGAGI.

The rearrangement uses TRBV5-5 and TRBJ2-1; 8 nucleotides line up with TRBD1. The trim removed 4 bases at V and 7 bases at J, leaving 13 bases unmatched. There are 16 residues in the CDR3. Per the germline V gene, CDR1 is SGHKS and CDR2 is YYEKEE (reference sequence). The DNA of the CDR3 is TGTGCCAGCAGCCCGGCTCCAGGGGGCGTTTGGAATGAGCAGTTCTTC. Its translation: CASSPAPGGVWNEQFF. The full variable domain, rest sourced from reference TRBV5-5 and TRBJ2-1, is DAGVTQSPTHLIKTRGQQVTLRCSPISGHKSVSWYQQVLGQGPQFIFQYYEKEERGRGNFPDRFSARQFPNYSSELNVNALLLGDSALYLCASSPAPGGVWNEQFFGPGTRLTVL.

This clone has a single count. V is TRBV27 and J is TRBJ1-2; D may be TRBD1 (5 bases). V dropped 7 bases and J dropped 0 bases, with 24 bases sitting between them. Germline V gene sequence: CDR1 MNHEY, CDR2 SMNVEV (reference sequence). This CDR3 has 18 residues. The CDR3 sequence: CASIRMGYDSDPNYGYTF. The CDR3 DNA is TGTGCCAGCATTCGAATGGGTTACGACAGCGATCCTAACTATGGCTACACCTTC.

CDR3 nucleotides: TGTGCCAGCAGCCGAGGGACAGTTAATCAGCCCCAGCATTTT. Its translation is CASSRGTVNQPQHF. This rearrangement joins TRBV3-1 (or the pseudogene TRBV3-2) to TRBJ1-5; 7 nucleotides match TRBD1. The length of the CDR3 is 14 residues. CDR1 is LGHDT, CDR2 YNNKEL, per germline (reference sequence). The V segment lost 4 bases and the J segment 4 bases; nucleotides outside the gene matches: 4.

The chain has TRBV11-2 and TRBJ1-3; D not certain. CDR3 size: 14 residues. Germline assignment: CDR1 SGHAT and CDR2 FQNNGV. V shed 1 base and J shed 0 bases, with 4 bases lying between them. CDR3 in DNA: TGTGCCAGCAGCTTAGCCCTCTCTGGAAACACCATATATTTT. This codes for CASSLALSGNTIYF.

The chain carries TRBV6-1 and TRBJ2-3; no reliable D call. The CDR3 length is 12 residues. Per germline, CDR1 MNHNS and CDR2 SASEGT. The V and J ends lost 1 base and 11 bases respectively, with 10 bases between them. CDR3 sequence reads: CASSEGNLGQYF. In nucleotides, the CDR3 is TGTGCCAGCAGTGAAGGAAATCTAGGGCAGTATTTT.

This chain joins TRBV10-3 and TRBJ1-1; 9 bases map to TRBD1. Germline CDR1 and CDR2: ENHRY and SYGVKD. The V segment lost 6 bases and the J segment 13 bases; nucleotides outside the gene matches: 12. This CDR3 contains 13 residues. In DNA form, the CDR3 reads TGTGCCATCAGACCGGGACAGGGTATTTTGGGTTTCTTT. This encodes CAIRPGQGILGFF.

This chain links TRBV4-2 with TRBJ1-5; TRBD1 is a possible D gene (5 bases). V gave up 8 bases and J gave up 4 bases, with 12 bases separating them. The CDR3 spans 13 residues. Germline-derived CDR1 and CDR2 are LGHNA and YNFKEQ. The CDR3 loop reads CASAGEENQPQHF. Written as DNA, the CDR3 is TGTGCCAGCGCGGGGGAGGAGAATCAGCCCCAGCATTTT.

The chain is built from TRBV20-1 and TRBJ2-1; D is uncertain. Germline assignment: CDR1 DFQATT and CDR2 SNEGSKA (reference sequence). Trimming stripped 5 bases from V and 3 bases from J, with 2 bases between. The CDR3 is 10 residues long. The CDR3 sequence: CSAYYNEQFF. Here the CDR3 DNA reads TGCAGTGCTTACTACAATGAGCAGTTCTTC.

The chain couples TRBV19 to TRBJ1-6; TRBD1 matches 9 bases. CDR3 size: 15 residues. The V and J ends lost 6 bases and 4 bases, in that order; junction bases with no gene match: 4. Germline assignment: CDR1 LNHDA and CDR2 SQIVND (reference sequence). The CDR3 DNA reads TGTGCCAGTAGCGTCGACAGGGGGTATAATTCACCCCTCCACTTT. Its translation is CASSVDRGYNSPLHF.

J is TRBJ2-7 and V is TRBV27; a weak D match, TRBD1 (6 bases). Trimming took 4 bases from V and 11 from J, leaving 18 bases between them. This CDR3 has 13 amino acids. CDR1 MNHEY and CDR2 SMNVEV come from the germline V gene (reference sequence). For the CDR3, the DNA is TGTGCCAGCAGTTCGAATGGTTGGGGGCTAGAGTACTTC. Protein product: CASSSNGWGLEYF.

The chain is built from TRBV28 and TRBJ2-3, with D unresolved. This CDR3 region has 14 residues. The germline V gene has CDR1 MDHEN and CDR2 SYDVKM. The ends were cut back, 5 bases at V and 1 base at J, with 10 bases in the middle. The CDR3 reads CASSPPRGTDTQYF. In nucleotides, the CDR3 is TGTGCCAGCAGTCCACCTCGAGGCACAGATACGCAGTATTTT.

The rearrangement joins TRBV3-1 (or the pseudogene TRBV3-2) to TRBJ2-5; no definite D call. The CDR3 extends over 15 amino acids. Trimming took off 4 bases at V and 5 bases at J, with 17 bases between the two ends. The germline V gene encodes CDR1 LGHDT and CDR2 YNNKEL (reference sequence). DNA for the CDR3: TGTGCCAGCAGCCCTCCTAGTTGGGTGGAGGAGACCCAGTACTTC. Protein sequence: CASSPPSWVEETQYF.

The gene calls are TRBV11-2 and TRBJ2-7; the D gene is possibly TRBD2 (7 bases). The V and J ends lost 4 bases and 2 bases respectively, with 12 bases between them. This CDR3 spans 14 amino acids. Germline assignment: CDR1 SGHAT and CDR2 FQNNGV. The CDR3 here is CASSSRGGTYEQYF. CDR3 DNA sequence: TGTGCCAGCAGCTCCCGCGGGGGCACCTACGAGCAGTACTTC.

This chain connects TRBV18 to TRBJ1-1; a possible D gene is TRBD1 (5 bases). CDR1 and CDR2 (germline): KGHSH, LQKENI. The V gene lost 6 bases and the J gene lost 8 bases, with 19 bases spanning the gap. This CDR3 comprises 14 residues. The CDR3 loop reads CASSPKERDSEAFF. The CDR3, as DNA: TGTGCCAGCTCTCCGAAGGAACGGGACTCGGAAGCTTTCTTT.

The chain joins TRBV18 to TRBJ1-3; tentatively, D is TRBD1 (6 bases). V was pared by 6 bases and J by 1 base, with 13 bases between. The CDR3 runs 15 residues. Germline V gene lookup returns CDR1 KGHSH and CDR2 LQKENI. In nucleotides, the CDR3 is TGTGCCAGCTCGCGACAGGACAAATCTGGAAACACCATATATTTT. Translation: CASSRQDKSGNTIYF.

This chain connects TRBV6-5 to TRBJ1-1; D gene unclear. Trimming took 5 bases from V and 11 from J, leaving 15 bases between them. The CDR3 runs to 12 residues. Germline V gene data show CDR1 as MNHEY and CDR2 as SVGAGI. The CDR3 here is CASSPLGGRAFF. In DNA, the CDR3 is TGTGCCAGCAGTCCACTCGGAGGGCGGGCTTTCTTT.

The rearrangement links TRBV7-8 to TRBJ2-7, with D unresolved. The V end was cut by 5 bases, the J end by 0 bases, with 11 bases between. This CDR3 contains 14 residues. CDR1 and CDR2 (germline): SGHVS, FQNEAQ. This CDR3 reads CASSRGGASYEQYF. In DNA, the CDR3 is TGTGCCAGCAGCCGAGGCGGAGCCTCCTACGAGCAGTACTTC.

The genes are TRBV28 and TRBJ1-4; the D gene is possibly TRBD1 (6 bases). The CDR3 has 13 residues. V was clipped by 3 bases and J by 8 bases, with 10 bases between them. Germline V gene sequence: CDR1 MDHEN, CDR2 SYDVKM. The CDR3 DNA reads TGTGCCAGCAGTTTCACAGGGCGGGAAAAACTGTTTTTT. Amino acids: CASSFTGREKLFF.

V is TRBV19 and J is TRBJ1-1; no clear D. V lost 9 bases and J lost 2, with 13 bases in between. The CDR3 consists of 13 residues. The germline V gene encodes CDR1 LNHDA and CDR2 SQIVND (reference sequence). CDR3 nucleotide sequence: TGTGCCAGCCTTAACACACGTAACACTGAAGCTTTCTTT. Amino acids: CASLNTRNTEAFF.

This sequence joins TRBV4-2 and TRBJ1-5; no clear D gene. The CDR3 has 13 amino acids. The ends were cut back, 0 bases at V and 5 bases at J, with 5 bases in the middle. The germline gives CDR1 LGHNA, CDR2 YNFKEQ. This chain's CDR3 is CASSQDRDQPQHF. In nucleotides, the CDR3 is TGTGCCAGCAGCCAAGATCGTGATCAGCCCCAGCATTTT.

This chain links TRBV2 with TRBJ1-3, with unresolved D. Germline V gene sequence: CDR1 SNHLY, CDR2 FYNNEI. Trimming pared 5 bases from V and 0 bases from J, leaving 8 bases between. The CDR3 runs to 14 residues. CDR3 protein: CASSRVLSGNTIYF. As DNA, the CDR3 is TGTGCCAGCAGTCGCGTGCTCTCTGGAAACACCATATATTTT.

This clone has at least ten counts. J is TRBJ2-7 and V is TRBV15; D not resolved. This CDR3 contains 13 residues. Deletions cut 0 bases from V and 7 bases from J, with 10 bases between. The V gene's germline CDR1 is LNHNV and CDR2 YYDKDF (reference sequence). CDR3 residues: CATSRDRSLEQYF. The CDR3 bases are TGTGCCACCAGCAGAGATCGGTCCTTAGAGCAGTACTTC.

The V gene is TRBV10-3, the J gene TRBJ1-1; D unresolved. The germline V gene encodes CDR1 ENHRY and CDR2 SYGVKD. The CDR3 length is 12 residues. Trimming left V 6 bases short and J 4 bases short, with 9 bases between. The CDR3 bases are TGTGCCATCAGCTCAGTGGCCACTGAAGCTTTCTTT. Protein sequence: CAISSVATEAFF.

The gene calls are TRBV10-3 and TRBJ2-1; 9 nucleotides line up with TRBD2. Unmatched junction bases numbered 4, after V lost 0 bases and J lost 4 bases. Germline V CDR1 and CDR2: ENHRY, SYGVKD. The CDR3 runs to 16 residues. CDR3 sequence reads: CAISESGLAPYNEQFF. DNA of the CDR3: TGTGCCATCAGTGAGTCCGGACTAGCGCCATACAATGAGCAGTTCTTC.

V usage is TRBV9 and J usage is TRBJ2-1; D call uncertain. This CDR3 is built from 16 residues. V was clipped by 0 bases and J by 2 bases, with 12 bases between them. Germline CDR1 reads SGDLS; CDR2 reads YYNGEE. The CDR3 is CASSVGLIGTYNEQFF. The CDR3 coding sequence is TGTGCCAGCAGCGTAGGACTGATCGGCACCTACAATGAGCAGTTCTTC.

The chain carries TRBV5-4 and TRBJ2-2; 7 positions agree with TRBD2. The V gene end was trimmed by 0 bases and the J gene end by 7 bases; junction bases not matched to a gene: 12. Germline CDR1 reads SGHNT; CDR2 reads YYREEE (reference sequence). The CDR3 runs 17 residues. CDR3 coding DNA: TGTGCCAGCAGCTTGGGTGGTAGCGGGTCGTCGGGCGGGGAGCTGTTTTTT. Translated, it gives CASSLGGSGSSGGELFF.

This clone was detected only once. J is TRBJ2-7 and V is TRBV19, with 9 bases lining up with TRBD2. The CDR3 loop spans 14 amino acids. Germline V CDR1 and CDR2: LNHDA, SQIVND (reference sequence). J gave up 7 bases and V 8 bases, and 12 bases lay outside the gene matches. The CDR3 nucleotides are TGTGCCAGTTCCTTGGCAGCGGGAGGTGGTGAGCAGTACTTC. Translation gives CASSLAAGGGEQYF.